This TCR beta chain stems from a study of blood T cell repertoires in COVID-19. Background on the study: COVID-19 samples collected from the United States, Italy and Spain covered acute and convalescent phases.

V shed 4 bases and J 2 bases; nucleotides not matched to a gene: 9. In germline, CDR1 is SGDLS, CDR2 YYNGEE. The length of the CDR3 is 18 residues. Measured with immunoSEQ multiplex PCR; TCRdb has only the in-frame clones, and not every one. The data hold 90,000 to 130,000 clones, with around nine tenths observed a single time. V and J are TRBV9 and TRBJ2-2; 12 bases line up with TRBD2. The receptor's source is a human donor in a cohort sampled during active COVID-19. Sequencing was performed on peripheral blood. This chain's CDR3 is CASSPSKGLAGNTGELFF. As DNA, the CDR3 is TGTGCCAGCAGCCCAAGCAAAGGACTAGCGGGAAACACCGGGGAGCTGTTTTTT.